This T cell receptor beta chain derives from a study of beta chain features in type 1 diabetes. As concerns this clone: No antigen is known for it.

Study-level findings and limits: Fewer junction insertions and more nucleotide deletions appeared in type 1 diabetes patients.

Trimming shortened V by 4 bases and J by 2 bases, and 10 bases separated the two germline ends. This CDR3 spans 13 amino acids. Germline V gives CDR1 SGHDT, CDR2 YYEEEE. Every bit of the isolated RNA underwent reverse transcription, so sequencing read expressed TCRB transcripts. The table came from immunoSEQ multiplex PCR; TCRdb's copy has only in-frame clones and leaves some out. The sample holds hundreds of thousands of clones, over 9.5% seen once. The receptor was isolated from a man younger than 35 in good health. Sequencing was done on a sample of naive CD4+ T cells from blood. The chain joins TRBV5-6 to TRBJ2-7; possibly TRBD2 for D (5 bases). This chain's CDR3 is CASSPGLAYEQYF. CDR3 DNA sequence: TGTGCCAGCAGCCCAGGACTGGCCTACGAGCAGTACTTC. Based on the CDR3 plus reference TRBV5-6 and TRBJ2-7, the full variable domain is DAGVTQSPTHLIKTRGQQVTLRCSPKSGHDTVSWYQQALGQGPQFIFQYYEEEERQRGNFPDRFSGHQFPNYSSELNVNALLLGDSALYLCASSPGLAYEQYFGPGTRLTVT.